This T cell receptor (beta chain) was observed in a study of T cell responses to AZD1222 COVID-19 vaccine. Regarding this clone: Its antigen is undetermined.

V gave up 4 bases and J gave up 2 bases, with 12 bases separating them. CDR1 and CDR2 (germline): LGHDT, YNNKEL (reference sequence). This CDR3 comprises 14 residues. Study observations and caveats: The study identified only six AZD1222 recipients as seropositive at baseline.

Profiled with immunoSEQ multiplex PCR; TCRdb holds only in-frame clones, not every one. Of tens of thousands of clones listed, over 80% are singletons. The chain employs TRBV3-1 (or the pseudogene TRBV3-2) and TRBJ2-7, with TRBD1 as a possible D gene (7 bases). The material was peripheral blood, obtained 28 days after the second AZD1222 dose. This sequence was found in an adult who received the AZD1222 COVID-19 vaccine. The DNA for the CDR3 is TGTGCCAGCAGCCGGCGGGACAGAACCTACGAGCAGTACTTC. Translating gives CASSRRDRTYEQYF.